This T cell receptor beta chain was captured by sequencing in a study of T cell responses to AZD1222 COVID-19 vaccine. Notes on the study in general: Most donors were white British and more were female, and clonal diversity was possibly underestimated. At baseline, just five to seven AZD1222 recipients tested seropositive.

To note about this clone: Its antigen is currently unknown.

Assay used: immunoSEQ multiplex PCR; TCRdb lists only in-frame clones, some missing. The table shows about 150,000 clones, with roughly 92% occurring only once. Germline-derived CDR1 and CDR2 are LGHNA and YSLEER. The CDR3 is made up of 13 amino acids. Trimming stripped 6 bases from V and 4 bases from J, with 12 bases between. Second doses at about 4 or about 12 weeks were pooled. This TCR derives from an adult who received the AZD1222 COVID-19 vaccine. The specimen was peripheral blood, collected 28 days after the second AZD1222 dose. This chain joins TRBV4-3 and TRBJ1-1, with TRBD1 as a possible D gene (5 bases). CDR3 coding DNA: TGCGCCAGCAGTGGCAGGGAAGGCACTGAAGCTTTCTTT. It is translated as CASSGREGTEAFF.